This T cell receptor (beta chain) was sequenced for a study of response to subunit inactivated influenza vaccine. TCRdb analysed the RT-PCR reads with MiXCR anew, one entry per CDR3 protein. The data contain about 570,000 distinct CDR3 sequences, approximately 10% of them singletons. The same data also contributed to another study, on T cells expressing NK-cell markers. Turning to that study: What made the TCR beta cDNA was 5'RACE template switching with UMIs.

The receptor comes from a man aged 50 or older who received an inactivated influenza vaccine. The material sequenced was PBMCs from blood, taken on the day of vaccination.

The CDR3: CATSRAVIGSEQYF. The CDR3 DNA reads TGTGCCACCAGCAGAGCGGTAATTGGTTCCGAGCAGTACTTC. The chain recombines TRBV15 with TRBJ2-7; D is uncertain. The ends were cut back, 1 base at V and 6 bases at J, with 13 bases in the middle. This CDR3 spans 14 amino acids. Germline V gene data show CDR1 as LNHNV and CDR2 as YYDKDF (reference sequence). Looking up the rest from reference TRBV15 and TRBJ2-7 gives the full variable domain: DAMVIQNPRYQVTQFGKPVTLSCSQTLNHNVMYWYQQKSSQAPKLLFHYYDKDFNNEADTPDNFQSRRPNTSFCFLDIRSPGLGDTAMYLCATSRAVIGSEQYFGPGTRLTVT.